The entry that follows covers one TCR beta chain sequence. Antigen unknown. This entry is derived from a study of cytomegalovirus exposure and HLA in healthy donors. Study-wide points: The listing of approximately 160 TCR beta chains classed them as cytomegalovirus-associated.

Sequenced by immunoSEQ multiplex PCR; TCRdb stores in-frame clones only, minus some. The table shows around 250,000 clones, with around 89% occurring only once. Germline loops: CDR1 MNHEY, CDR2 SVGAGI. V was pared by 6 bases and J by 7 bases, with 13 bases of the junction left unmatched. The CDR3 is 15 amino acids. The source material was PBMCs. This sequence was found in a woman aged 18-29 years in good health and CMV-seronegative. This chain links TRBV6-5 with TRBJ2-5, with 8 bases identical to TRBD1. Here the CDR3 reads CASRPRTGPFRTQYF. CDR3 DNA: TGTGCCAGCAGACCCCGGACAGGGCCCTTCCGGACCCAGTACTTC.